The sequence of this T cell receptor beta chain was determined in a study of blood T cell repertoires in COVID-19. Study details: COVID-19 samples, acute and convalescent, were from the United States, Italy and Spain.

Allocation to cohorts depended on clinical history reported by the participants. Per the original methods: Amplified reference gene primers provided the basis for estimating nucleated cell counts. Some clones are missing from TCRdb's copy, which holds only in-frame ones; the method was immunoSEQ multiplex PCR. That table supplies the V and J calls and clone size; D and trimming were determined from the DNA. The data hold approximately 250,000 clones, with roughly 88% observed a single time. This TCR came from a woman aged 40-49 years with acute COVID-19. Material for sequencing was PBMCs or T cells enriched from blood (not recorded which).

The DNA of the CDR3 is TGTGCCAGCAGCTTGGCTAGCGGGAGCGGTAAAGAGACCCAGTACTTC. It codes for CASSLASGSGKETQYF. J is TRBJ2-5 and V is TRBV11-3; 10 bases map to TRBD2. The V and J ends lost 3 bases and 3 bases, in that order; junction bases with no gene match: 7. The CDR3 spans 16 residues. Germline CDR1 and CDR2: SGHNT and YENEEA.